Listed below are T cell receptor beta chains from one sample, sequenced in a study of metastatic and nonmetastatic thyroid tumors. Through MiXCR, TCRdb re-clonotyped the PCR reads. The sample consists of around 30,000 clones, under 25% of them appearing once. The sample comprised tumor tissue. These receptors were obtained from a male donor with papillary thyroid cancer or a benign thyroid nodule (not recorded which). Some clones in this sample may be carry-over from other donors' samples. Each CDR3 is given with its conserved first and last residue. Each record gives: D gene, clone size, J gene, V gene, CDR3 length, CDR3 protein, CDR3 DNA. The D gene is left open where the match is weak. Clone size is given for some rows only: seen once, a few or many times, or a class if the clone is expanded.

d_gene: -
abundance: once
j_gene: TRBJ2-2
v_gene: TRBV20-1
len: 13
CDR3aa: CSAHQTGTGELFF
CDR3nt: TGCAGTGCTCATCAAACAGGGACCGGGGAGCTGTTTTTT

d_gene: -
abundance: -
j_gene: TRBJ2-3
v_gene: TRBV11-1
len: 13
CDR3aa: CASSLESTDTQYF
CDR3nt: TGTGCCAGCAGCTTAGAATCGACAGATACGCAGTATTTT

d_gene: TRBD1
abundance: medium-sized
j_gene: TRBJ2-7
v_gene: TRBV28
len: 14
CDR3aa: CASTVTGLSYEQYF
CDR3nt: TGTGCCAGCACTGTGACAGGGCTATCCTACGAGCAGTACTTC

d_gene: -
abundance: -
j_gene: TRBJ1-3
v_gene: TRBV11-3
len: 16
CDR3aa: CASSLSGPNSGNTIYF
CDR3nt: TGTGCCAGCAGCTTGTCAGGGCCAAACTCTGGAAACACCATATATTTT

d_gene: TRBD1
abundance: few
j_gene: TRBJ2-7
v_gene: TRBV28
len: 13
CDR3aa: CSSRSGTGYDQYF
CDR3nt: TGTTCCAGCCGATCCGGGACAGGTTACGATCAGTACTTC

d_gene: -
abundance: medium-sized
j_gene: TRBJ1-6
v_gene: TRBV7-6
len: 14
CDR3aa: CASSLDVGGPPLHF
CDR3nt: TGTGCCAGCAGCTTAGATGTGGGAGGACCACCCCTCCACTTT

d_gene: -
abundance: few
j_gene: TRBJ2-1
v_gene: TRBV27
len: 13
CDR3aa: CASSPRWACEQFF
CDR3nt: TGTGCCAGCAGTCCGCGGTGGGCATGTGAGCAGTTCTTC

d_gene: -
abundance: many
j_gene: TRBJ2-5
v_gene: TRBV20-1
len: 14
CDR3aa: CSAYGGAAVETQYF
CDR3nt: TGCAGTGCCTATGGTGGTGCCGCCGTAGAGACCCAGTACTTC

d_gene: TRBD2
abundance: -
j_gene: TRBJ2-3
v_gene: TRBV20-1
len: 19
CDR3aa: CSAIFTSGTLDWGTDTQYF
CDR3nt: TGCAGTGCTATATTTACTAGCGGGACGTTAGATTGGGGCACAGATACGCAGTATTTT

d_gene: TRBD1
abundance: many
j_gene: TRBJ2-1
v_gene: TRBV20-1
len: 11
CDR3aa: CSASPGTVQFF
CDR3nt: TGCAGTGCTAGTCCCGGGACAGTGCAGTTCTTC

d_gene: -
abundance: many
j_gene: TRBJ2-6
v_gene: TRBV5-1
len: 17
CDR3aa: CASSLVSVGHGANVLTF
CDR3nt: TGCGCCAGCAGCTTGGTTAGTGTGGGTCATGGGGCCAACGTCCTGACTTTC

d_gene: -
abundance: -
j_gene: TRBJ1-6
v_gene: TRBV27
len: 14
CDR3aa: CASSEWTSNSPLHF
CDR3nt: TGTGCCAGCAGTGAATGGACCTCTAATTCACCCCTCCACTTT

d_gene: -
abundance: few
j_gene: TRBJ1-2
v_gene: TRBV6-6
len: 17
CDR3aa: CASSYRTRGSENYGYTF
CDR3nt: TGTGCCAGCAGTTACCGTACGAGGGGCAGTGAGAACTATGGCTACACCTTC

d_gene: -
abundance: many
j_gene: TRBJ1-6
v_gene: TRBV5-1
len: 15
CDR3aa: CASSGTGTDNSPLHF
CDR3nt: TGCGCCAGCAGCGGCACAGGGACCGATAATTCACCCCTCCACTTT

d_gene: -
abundance: -
j_gene: TRBJ1-5
v_gene: TRBV2
len: 16
CDR3aa: CASSEASGRPNQPQHF
CDR3nt: TGTGCCAGCAGTGAAGCTAGCGGGAGACCAAATCAGCCCCAGCATTTT

d_gene: TRBD2
abundance: -
j_gene: TRBJ2-3
v_gene: TRBV20-1
len: 17
CDR3aa: CSARVPPQRGYTDTQYF
CDR3nt: TGCAGTGCTAGAGTCCCACCTCAGCGGGGGTACACAGATACGCAGTATTTT

d_gene: -
abundance: -
j_gene: TRBJ1-1
v_gene: TRBV10-3
len: 16
CDR3aa: CAISETQGVKGGEAFF
CDR3nt: TGTGCCATAAGTGAGACCCAAGGGGTCAAAGGAGGTGAAGCTTTCTTT

d_gene: TRBD1
abundance: -
j_gene: TRBJ1-6
v_gene: TRBV28
len: 14
CDR3aa: CASSLGTGGSPLHF
CDR3nt: TGTGCCAGCAGTTTGGGGACAGGTGGTTCACCCCTCCACTTT

d_gene: -
abundance: many
j_gene: TRBJ2-1
v_gene: TRBV28
len: 14
CDR3aa: CASISGPAYNEQFF
CDR3nt: TGTGCCAGCATAAGTGGGCCCGCTTACAATGAGCAGTTCTTC

d_gene: -
abundance: -
j_gene: TRBJ2-1
v_gene: TRBV5-1
len: 15
CDR3aa: CASSFGQILYNEQFF
CDR3nt: TGCGCCAGCAGCTTCGGACAGATCCTCTACAATGAGCAGTTCTTC

d_gene: -
abundance: many
j_gene: TRBJ2-3
v_gene: TRBV7-8
len: 17
CDR3aa: CASSLGGVGRGTDTQYF
CDR3nt: TGTGCCAGCAGCTTAGGTGGTGTGGGCAGGGGCACAGATACGCAGTATTTT

d_gene: -
abundance: -
j_gene: TRBJ2-5
v_gene: TRBV20-1
len: 15
CDR3aa: CSARRVTTYQETQYF
CDR3nt: TGCAGTGCTAGAAGGGTTACTACGTACCAAGAGACCCAGTACTTC

d_gene: -
abundance: -
j_gene: TRBJ2-7
v_gene: TRBV28
len: 14
CDR3aa: CASSFAGLRLEQYF
CDR3nt: TGTGCCAGCAGTTTTGCAGGGTTGCGTCTCGAGCAGTATTTC

d_gene: -
abundance: many
j_gene: TRBJ2-6
v_gene: TRBV5-4
len: 13
CDR3aa: CASSLRGANVLTF
CDR3nt: TGTGCCAGCAGCTTGAGGGGGGCCAACGTCCTGACTTTC

d_gene: TRBD1
abundance: few
j_gene: TRBJ2-3
v_gene: TRBV5-1
len: 16
CDR3aa: CASSYGQGLSTDTQYF
CDR3nt: TGCGCCAGCAGCTACGGACAGGGACTTAGCACAGATACGCAGTATTTT

d_gene: TRBD2
abundance: -
j_gene: TRBJ2-2
v_gene: TRBV20-1
len: 14
CDR3aa: CSATYGLALGELFF
CDR3nt: TGCAGTGCTACCTATGGACTAGCTTTGGGGGAGCTGTTTTTT

d_gene: -
abundance: many
j_gene: TRBJ2-1
v_gene: TRBV4-2
len: 14
CDR3aa: CASSQALYYNEQFF
CDR3nt: TGTGCCAGCAGCCAAGCGCTATATTACAATGAGCAGTTCTTC

d_gene: TRBD1
abundance: many
j_gene: TRBJ2-7
v_gene: TRBV12-3/TRBV12-4
len: 12
CDR3aa: CASSLDRGEQYF
CDR3nt: TGTGCCAGCAGTTTAGACAGGGGAGAGCAGTACTTC

d_gene: TRBD1
abundance: many
j_gene: TRBJ1-2
v_gene: TRBV20-1
len: 13
CDR3aa: CSARDHGTDGYTF
CDR3nt: TGCAGTGCTAGAGATCACGGGACAGATGGCTACACCTTC

d_gene: TRBD2
abundance: many
j_gene: TRBJ2-3
v_gene: TRBV7-9
len: 14
CDR3aa: CASSLVAGGDTQYF
CDR3nt: TGTGCCAGCAGCTTAGTTGCGGGGGGAGATACGCAGTATTTT

d_gene: -
abundance: -
j_gene: TRBJ2-2
v_gene: TRBV20-1
len: 17
CDR3aa: CSARRRQGGLRGGELFF
CDR3nt: TGCAGTGCTAGACGTCGTCAGGGAGGACTACGAGGCGGGGAGCTGTTTTTT

d_gene: TRBD2
abundance: -
j_gene: TRBJ2-7
v_gene: TRBV10-2
len: 14
CDR3aa: CASSECGRCYEQYF
CDR3nt: TGCGCCAGCAGTGAGTGCGGGAGGTGTTACGAGCAGTACTTC

d_gene: TRBD2
abundance: medium-sized
j_gene: TRBJ2-1
v_gene: TRBV28
len: 17
CDR3aa: CASSKIAGELGANEQFF
CDR3nt: TGTGCCAGCAGTAAAATAGCGGGAGAGCTTGGGGCCAATGAGCAGTTCTTC

d_gene: TRBD2
abundance: few
j_gene: TRBJ2-5
v_gene: TRBV19
len: 13
CDR3aa: CASMASGARTKYF
CDR3nt: TGTGCCAGTATGGCTAGCGGGGCGCGAACCAAGTACTTC

d_gene: -
abundance: medium-sized
j_gene: TRBJ2-7
v_gene: TRBV28
len: 17
CDR3aa: CASRDLGREGQTYEQYF
CDR3nt: TGTGCCAGCAGGGACCTGGGCAGGGAGGGACAGACCTACGAGCAGTACTTC

d_gene: -
abundance: -
j_gene: TRBJ2-7
v_gene: TRBV6-1
len: 14
CDR3aa: CASSEHPSSYEQYF
CDR3nt: TGTGCCAGCAGTGAGCACCCGAGCTCCTACGAGCAGTACTTC

d_gene: TRBD1
abundance: medium-sized
j_gene: TRBJ2-7
v_gene: TRBV6-1
len: 15
CDR3aa: CASSVKQGAAEEQYF
CDR3nt: TGTGCCAGCAGTGTAAAACAGGGGGCAGCGGAAGAGCAGTACTTC

d_gene: -
abundance: -
j_gene: TRBJ2-7
v_gene: TRBV4-3
len: 15
CDR3aa: CASSQERAGVYEQYF
CDR3nt: TGCGCCAGCAGCCAAGAACGGGCAGGGGTATACGAGCAGTACTTC

d_gene: TRBD1
abundance: -
j_gene: TRBJ2-7
v_gene: TRBV6-2/TRBV6-3
len: 20
CDR3aa: CASSYSYGTGASTDTYEQYF
CDR3nt: TGTGCCAGCAGTTACTCTTACGGGACAGGGGCCAGTACAGACACTTACGAGCAGTACTTC

d_gene: TRBD2
abundance: many
j_gene: TRBJ2-1
v_gene: TRBV7-3
len: 14
CDR3aa: CASSPSGDYNEQFF
CDR3nt: TGTGCCAGCAGCCCTAGCGGAGACTACAATGAGCAGTTCTTC

d_gene: -
abundance: -
j_gene: TRBJ1-4
v_gene: TRBV6-2/TRBV6-3
len: 16
CDR3aa: CASITSTGFYSEKLFF
CDR3nt: TGTGCCAGCATAACTTCGACGGGGTTCTACAGTGAAAAACTGTTTTTT

d_gene: TRBD2
abundance: -
j_gene: TRBJ2-1
v_gene: TRBV20-1
len: 15
CDR3aa: CSARRPAGGPHEQFF
CDR3nt: TGCAGTGCTAGAAGGCCAGCGGGAGGGCCCCATGAGCAGTTCTTC

d_gene: -
abundance: many
j_gene: TRBJ1-3
v_gene: TRBV7-8
len: 14
CDR3aa: CASSRGDSGNTIYF
CDR3nt: TGTGCCAGCAGCCGCGGGGATTCAGGAAACACCATATATTTT

d_gene: -
abundance: few
j_gene: TRBJ2-2
v_gene: TRBV6-1
len: 16
CDR3aa: CASTNRGGTNTGELFF
CDR3nt: TGTGCCAGCACGAATAGGGGCGGAACGAACACCGGGGAGCTGTTTTTT

d_gene: TRBD2
abundance: -
j_gene: TRBJ2-1
v_gene: TRBV19
len: 15
CDR3aa: CASSTSGTSYNEQFF
CDR3nt: TGTGCCAGTAGTACTAGCGGGACCTCCTACAATGAGCAGTTCTTC

d_gene: -
abundance: -
j_gene: TRBJ1-6
v_gene: TRBV7-8
len: 16
CDR3aa: CASRSPPPGFNSPLHF
CDR3nt: TGTGCCAGCAGATCTCCCCCCCCCGGGTTTAATTCACCCCTCCACTTT

d_gene: -
abundance: many
j_gene: TRBJ2-3
v_gene: TRBV20-1
len: 13
CDR3aa: CSAAWEGTDTQYF
CDR3nt: TGCAGTGCTGCCTGGGAGGGCACAGATACGCAGTATTTT

d_gene: -
abundance: many
j_gene: TRBJ2-7
v_gene: TRBV19
len: 14
CDR3aa: CASRTTGSSYEQYF
CDR3nt: TGTGCCAGTAGGACGACGGGGAGCTCCTACGAGCAGTACTTC

d_gene: -
abundance: many
j_gene: TRBJ2-3
v_gene: TRBV4-1
len: 13
CDR3aa: CASREVGADTQYF
CDR3nt: TGCGCCAGCAGGGAAGTTGGTGCAGATACGCAGTATTTT

d_gene: -
abundance: -
j_gene: TRBJ1-6
v_gene: TRBV11-2
len: 15
CDR3aa: CASSLGAGYNSPLHF
CDR3nt: TGTGCCAGCAGCTTAGGGGCAGGCTATAATTCACCCCTCCACTTT